The 18 T cell receptor beta chains below all came from one sample that was sequenced in a study of blood T cell repertoires in COVID-19. Assay: immunoSEQ multiplex PCR; the TCRdb copy retains only in-frame clones and omits some. The sample carries about 260,000 clones, approximately 88% recorded once. Input material: peripheral blood. Receptors were obtained from a human donor in a cohort sampled during active COVID-19.

V usage is TRBV7-9 and J usage is TRBJ1-1, with D possibly TRBD1 on 6 matching bases. The CDR3 is 15 residues long. Looked up from germline, CDR1 is SEHNR and CDR2 is FQNEAQ (reference sequence). V lost 2 bases, J lost 5 bases, and 15 bases lay in between. The CDR3 DNA sequence: TGTGCCAGCAGCTTATTACGGGGGGCGGGAACTGAAGCTTTCTTT. Its protein is CASSLLRGAGTEAFF.

The gene calls are TRBV7-2 and TRBJ2-7; D might be TRBD1 (5 bases). Looked up from germline, CDR1 is SGHTA and CDR2 is FQGNSA. V shed 1 base and J shed 3 bases, with 7 bases lying between them. The CDR3 covers 13 residues. The chain's CDR3 is CASSLGQFYEQYF. CDR3 in DNA: TGTGCCAGCAGCTTAGGACAGTTCTACGAGCAGTACTTC.

This clone was observed a handful of times. The rearrangement links TRBV19 to TRBJ2-1; TRBD2 is a possible D gene (6 bases). CDR1 LNHDA and CDR2 SQIVND come from the germline V gene (reference sequence). This CDR3 has 14 residues. The V and J ends lost 4 bases and 11 bases respectively, with 18 bases between them. The CDR3 nucleotides read TGTGCCAGTAGTAATCCCGGGGGAGTCCCACAGCAGTTCTTC. It is translated as CASSNPGGVPQQFF. Full variable domain (rest looked up from reference TRBV19 and TRBJ2-1): DGGITQSPKYLFRKEGQNVTLSCEQNLNHDAMYWYRQDPGQGLRLIYYSQIVNDFQKGDIAEGYSVSREKKESFPLTVTSAQKNPTAFYLCASSNPGGVPQQFFGPGTRLTVL.

This clone was counted a single time. The rearrangement links TRBV28 to TRBJ2-7; TRBD1 is a possible D gene (6 bases). The germline V gene has CDR1 MDHEN and CDR2 SYDVKM. The CDR3 length is 17 residues. V shed 7 bases and J shed 2 bases, with 24 bases lying between them. The CDR3 spells CASIPNGDTPSTYEQYF. CDR3 nucleotides: TGTGCCAGCATCCCAAACGGGGACACCCCCTCCACCTACGAGCAGTACTTC.

This chain links TRBV30 with TRBJ1-5, with 7 bases aligning to TRBD1. CDR3 length: 14 amino acids. The junction had 4 bases not matched to a gene; V was cut back by 4 bases and J by 1 base. The germline gives CDR1 GTSNPN, CDR2 SVGIG (reference sequence). CDR3 in DNA: TGTGCCTGGAAGGGGGCTGGGAGCAATCAGCCCCAGCATTTT. This encodes CAWKGAGSNQPQHF.

V is TRBV14 and J is TRBJ2-7, with D maybe TRBD1 (6 bases). CDR3 length: 14 residues. The germline V and J ends were trimmed by 3 bases and 5 bases, with 14 bases remaining between them. CDR1 is SGHDN, CDR2 FVKESK, per germline. CDR3 sequence (DNA): TGTGCCAGCAGCCACGGGACAAAGGTTGACGAGCAGTACTTC. Translating it yields CASSHGTKVDEQYF.

The chain uses TRBV6-5 and TRBJ1-4, with 9 bases aligning to TRBD1. This CDR3 is built from 13 residues. Germline assignment: CDR1 MNHEY and CDR2 SVGAGI. The V segment lost 7 bases and the J segment 7 bases; nucleotides outside the gene matches: 4. The DNA of the CDR3 is TGTGCCAGCATCAGGGGACAGGGTGAAAAACTGTTTTTT. The encoded protein is CASIRGQGEKLFF.

The chain couples TRBV3-1 (or the pseudogene TRBV3-2) to TRBJ2-7; D not certain. Trimming stripped 4 bases from V and 6 bases from J, with 7 bases between. The germline gives CDR1 LGHDT, CDR2 YNNKEL (reference sequence). There are 11 residues in the CDR3. In DNA form, the CDR3 reads TGTGCCAGCAGCCCTCTACGCGAGCAGTACTTC. Translating it yields CASSPLREQYF.

This clone has just one count. The chain recombines TRBV7-9 with TRBJ2-7; D may be TRBD2 (6 bases). V lost 5 bases to trimming and J lost 2 bases, with 10 bases between them. This CDR3 region has 13 residues. CDR1 SEHNR and CDR2 FQNEAQ come from the germline V gene (reference sequence). CDR3 sequence reads: CASSQPGAYEQYF. CDR3 DNA: TGTGCCAGCAGCCAACCGGGGGCCTACGAGCAGTACTTC.

This chain joins TRBV6-5 and TRBJ2-2, with 10 bases identical to TRBD2. CDR1 is MNHEY, CDR2 SVGAGI, per germline. V lost 8 bases, J lost 3 bases, and 6 bases stayed unmatched. The CDR3 totals 15 residues. The CDR3 nucleotides are TGTGCCAGCTGTAGAGCGGGAGGGGACACCGGGGAGCTGTTTTTT. It is translated as CASCRAGGDTGELFF.

This sequence joins TRBV10-3 and TRBJ1-1, with D possibly TRBD1 on 5 matching bases. Germline-derived CDR1 and CDR2 are ENHRY and SYGVKD. This CDR3 has 11 residues. Trimming took 8 bases from V and 9 from J, leaving 13 bases between them. This CDR3 reads CAIAQGNQAFF. The CDR3 coding sequence is TGTGCCATCGCGCAGGGAAACCAAGCTTTCTTT.

This clone came up once. The J gene is TRBJ1-1, the V gene TRBV21-1; the D segment call TRBD1 is taken from the table without a DNA check. TRBV21-1 is a pseudogene segment. The CDR3 is made up of 14 amino acids. The CDR3 nucleotides are TGTGCCAGCAGACCTACAGGGTTGGACACTGAAGCTTTCTTT. Its translation: CASRPTGLDTEAFF.

The rearrangement uses TRBV30 and TRBJ2-7; the D gene is possibly TRBD2 (6 bases). Deletions cut 5 bases from V and 1 base from J, with 6 bases between. This CDR3 is built from 11 residues. Germline V gives CDR1 GTSNPN, CDR2 SVGIG (reference sequence). The CDR3 nucleotides are TGTGCCTGGGGACTATCCTACGAGCAGTACTTC. Its translation is CAWGLSYEQYF.

V gene TRBV2 combines with J gene TRBJ2-3; TRBD1 aligns across 10 bases. Germline CDR1 SNHLY, CDR2 FYNNEI. The CDR3 contains 14 residues. V shed 8 bases and J 3 bases; nucleotides not matched to a gene: 5. The CDR3 DNA reads as TGTGCCAGCTCCCGGGACAGGGGTACAGATACGCAGTATTTT. As protein: CASSRDRGTDTQYF.

This chain connects TRBV7-8 to TRBJ2-7; D is unclear. The CDR3 spans 13 residues. V was clipped by 3 bases and J by 2 bases, with 8 bases between them. Germline V gene lookup returns CDR1 SGHVS and CDR2 FQNEAQ. This chain's CDR3 is CASSFSEPYEQYF. The CDR3 coding sequence is TGTGCCAGCAGCTTTTCGGAGCCCTACGAGCAGTACTTC.

This clone appeared a single time. The chain links TRBV10-3 to TRBJ2-7; 10 bases line up with TRBD1. The CDR3 has 15 amino acids. Trimming removed 5 bases from V and 9 bases from J; junction bases left unmatched: 13. Germline-derived CDR1 and CDR2 are ENHRY and SYGVKD. The CDR3 sequence is CAISSPGTGAGTQYF. The CDR3 nucleotides are TGTGCCATCAGTAGTCCCGGGACAGGGGCGGGTACGCAGTACTTC.

The chain employs TRBV15 and TRBJ1-6, with a possible D match to TRBD1 (6 bases). Trimming shortened V by 3 bases and J by 8 bases, and 8 bases separated the two germline ends. The CDR3 extends over 13 amino acids. From germline, CDR1 is LNHNV and CDR2 YYDKDF (reference sequence). CDR3 sequence (DNA): TGTGCCACCAGCAGTAGGGGGTATTCACCCCTCCACTTT. It encodes CATSSRGYSPLHF.

This clone was seen only a few times. This sequence joins TRBV29-1 and TRBJ1-1, with a possible D match to TRBD1 (5 bases). Germline V lookup: CDR1 SQVTM, CDR2 ANQGSEA. The CDR3 consists of 13 residues. V lost 4 bases, J lost 5 bases, and 14 bases lay in between. CDR3 amino acids: CSVASGGGTEAFF. As DNA, the CDR3 is TGCAGCGTTGCGTCCGGGGGTGGGACTGAAGCTTTCTTT.